This entry features one T cell receptor beta chain sequence. Losses at the gene ends were 2 bases for V and 5 bases for J; bases not matched to a gene: 8. CDR3 length equals 16 residues. Per germline, CDR1 ENHRY and CDR2 SYGVKD. Then a second PCR, running roughly 7 to 11 cycles, was carried out with a sample-barcoded 5' primer and a J-beta primer mix. TCRdb recomputed calls from the 5' RACE reads with MiXCR, one row per CDR3 protein. The table records about 560,000 distinct CDR3 sequences, roughly a quarter of them present only once. The entry originates in a study of blood T cells in healthy people across ages. Donors ranged from about 6 to 90 years old and were healthy Caucasians in Russia. This same sample was also taken into another study, of T cells of mothers and their children. In that study: All donors were healthy and Caucasian; they were a few mothers and their six children.

The origin of this receptor is a boy younger than 10 in good health. Sequenced material: blood. This chain links TRBV10-3 with TRBJ2-1; 8 bases match TRBD2. CDR3 coding DNA: TGTGCCATCAGTGAGCGGGAGGGCCTACTTAACAATGAGCAGTTCTTC. Translation gives CAISEREGLLNNEQFF.